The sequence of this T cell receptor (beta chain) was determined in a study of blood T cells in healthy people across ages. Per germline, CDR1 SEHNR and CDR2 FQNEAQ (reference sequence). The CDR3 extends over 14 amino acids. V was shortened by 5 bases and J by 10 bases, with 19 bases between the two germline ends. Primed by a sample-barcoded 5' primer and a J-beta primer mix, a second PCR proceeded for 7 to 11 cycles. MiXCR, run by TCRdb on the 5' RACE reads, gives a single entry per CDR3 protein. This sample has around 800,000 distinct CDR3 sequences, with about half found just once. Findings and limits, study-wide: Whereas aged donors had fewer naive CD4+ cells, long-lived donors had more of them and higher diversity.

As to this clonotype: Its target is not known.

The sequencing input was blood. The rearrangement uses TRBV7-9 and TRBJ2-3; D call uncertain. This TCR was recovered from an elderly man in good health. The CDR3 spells CASSPPGGIGAQYF. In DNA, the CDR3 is TGTGCCAGCAGCCCACCCGGTGGGATTGGCGCGCAGTATTTT.